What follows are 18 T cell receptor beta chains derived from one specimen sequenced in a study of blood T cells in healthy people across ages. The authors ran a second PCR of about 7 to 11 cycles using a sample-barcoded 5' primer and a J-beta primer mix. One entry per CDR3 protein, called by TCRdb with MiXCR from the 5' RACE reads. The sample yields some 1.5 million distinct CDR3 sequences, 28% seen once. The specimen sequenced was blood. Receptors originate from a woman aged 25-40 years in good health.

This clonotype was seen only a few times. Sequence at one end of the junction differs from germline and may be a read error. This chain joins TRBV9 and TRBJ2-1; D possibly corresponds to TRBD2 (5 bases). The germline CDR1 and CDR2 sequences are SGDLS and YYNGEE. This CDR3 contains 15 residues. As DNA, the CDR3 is TGTGCCAGCAGCGTAGACGGGAAGTCCTACAATGGGCAGTTCTTC. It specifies CASSVDGKSYNGQFF.

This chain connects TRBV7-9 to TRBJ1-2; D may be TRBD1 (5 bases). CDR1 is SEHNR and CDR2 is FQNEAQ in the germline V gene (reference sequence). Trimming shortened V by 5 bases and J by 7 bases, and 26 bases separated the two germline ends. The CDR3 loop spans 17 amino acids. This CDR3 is CASSLPTVRAGRGGYTF. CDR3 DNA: TGTGCCAGCAGCCTACCGACCGTCCGGGCAGGGCGGGGTGGCTACACCTTC.

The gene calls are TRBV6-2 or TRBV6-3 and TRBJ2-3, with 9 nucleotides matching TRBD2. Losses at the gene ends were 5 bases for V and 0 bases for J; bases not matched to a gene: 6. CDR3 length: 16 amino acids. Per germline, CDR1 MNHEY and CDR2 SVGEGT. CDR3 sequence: CASSTSSGSSTDTQYF. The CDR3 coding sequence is TGTGCCAGCAGTACCAGTAGCGGGAGCAGCACAGATACGCAGTATTTT.

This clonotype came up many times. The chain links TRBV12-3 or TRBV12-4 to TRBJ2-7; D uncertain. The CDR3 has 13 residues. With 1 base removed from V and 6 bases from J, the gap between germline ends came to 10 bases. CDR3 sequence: CASSLGSLGEQYF. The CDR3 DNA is TGTGCCAGCAGTTTAGGGTCCTTGGGCGAGCAGTACTTC.

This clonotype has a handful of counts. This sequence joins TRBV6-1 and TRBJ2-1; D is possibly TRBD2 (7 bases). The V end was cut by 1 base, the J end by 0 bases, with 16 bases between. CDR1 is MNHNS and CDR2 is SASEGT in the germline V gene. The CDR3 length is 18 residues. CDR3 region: CASSEGLAGATSYNEQFF. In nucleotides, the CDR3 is TGTGCCAGCAGTGAAGGGTTGGCGGGGGCTACCTCCTACAATGAGCAGTTCTTC.

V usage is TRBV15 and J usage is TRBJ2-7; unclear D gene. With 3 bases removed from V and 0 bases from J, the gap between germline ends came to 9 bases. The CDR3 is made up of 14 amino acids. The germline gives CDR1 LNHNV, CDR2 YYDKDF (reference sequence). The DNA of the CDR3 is TGTGCCACCAGCAGGCAAAGGAGCTCCTACGAGCAGTACTTC. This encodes CATSRQRSSYEQYF.

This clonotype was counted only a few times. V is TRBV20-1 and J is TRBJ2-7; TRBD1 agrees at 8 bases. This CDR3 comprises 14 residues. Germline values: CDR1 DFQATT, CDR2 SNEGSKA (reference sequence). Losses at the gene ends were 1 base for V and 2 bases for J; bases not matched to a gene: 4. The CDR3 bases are TGCAGTGCTAGAGGAGACAGGGGAGCCTACGAGCAGTACTTC. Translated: CSARGDRGAYEQYF.

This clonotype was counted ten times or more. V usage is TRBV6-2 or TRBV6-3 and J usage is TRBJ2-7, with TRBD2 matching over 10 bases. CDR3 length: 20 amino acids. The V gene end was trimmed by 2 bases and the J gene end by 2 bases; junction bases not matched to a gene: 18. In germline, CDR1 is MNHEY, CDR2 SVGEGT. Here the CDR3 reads CASSYDLLAGGAFGTYEQYF. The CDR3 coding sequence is TGTGCCAGCAGTTACGACCTTTTAGCGGGAGGCGCTTTCGGAACCTACGAGCAGTACTTC.

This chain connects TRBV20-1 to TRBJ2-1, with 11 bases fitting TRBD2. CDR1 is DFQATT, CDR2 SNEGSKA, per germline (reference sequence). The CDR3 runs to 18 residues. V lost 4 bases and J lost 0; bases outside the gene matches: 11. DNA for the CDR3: TGCAGTGCTACTTTGGGACTAGCGGAACGTTTCTCCTACAATGAGCAGTTCTTC. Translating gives CSATLGLAERFSYNEQFF.

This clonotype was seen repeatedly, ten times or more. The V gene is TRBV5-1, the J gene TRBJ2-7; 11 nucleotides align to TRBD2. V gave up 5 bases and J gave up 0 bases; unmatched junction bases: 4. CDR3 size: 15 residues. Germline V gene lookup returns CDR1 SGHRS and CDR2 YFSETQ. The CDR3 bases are TGCGCCAGCAGGCTAGCGGGGGGCTTCTCCTACGAGCAGTACTTC. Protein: CASRLAGGFSYEQYF.

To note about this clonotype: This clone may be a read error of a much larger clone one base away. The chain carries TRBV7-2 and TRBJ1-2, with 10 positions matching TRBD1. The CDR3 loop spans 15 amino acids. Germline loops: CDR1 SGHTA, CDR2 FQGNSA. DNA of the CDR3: TGTGCCAGCAGCGCCAGCCTTGACAGGGGGCTTGGCCACACCTTC. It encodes CASSASLDRGLGHTF.

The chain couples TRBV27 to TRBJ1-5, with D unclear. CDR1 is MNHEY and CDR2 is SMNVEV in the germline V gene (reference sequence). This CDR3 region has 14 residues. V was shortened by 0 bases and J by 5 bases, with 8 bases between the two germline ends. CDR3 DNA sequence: TGTGCCAGCAGTTTATCTCCCGGAGATCAGCCCCAGCATTTT. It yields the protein CASSLSPGDQPQHF.

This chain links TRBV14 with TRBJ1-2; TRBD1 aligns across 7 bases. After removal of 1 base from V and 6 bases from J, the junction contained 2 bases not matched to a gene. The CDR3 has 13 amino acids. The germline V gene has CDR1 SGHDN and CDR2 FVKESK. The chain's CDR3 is CASSQGRGNGYTF. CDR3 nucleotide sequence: TGTGCCAGCAGCCAAGGCAGGGGGAATGGCTACACCTTC. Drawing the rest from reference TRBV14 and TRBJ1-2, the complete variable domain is EAGVTQFPSHSVIEKGQTVTLRCDPISGHDNLYWYRRVMGKEIKFLLHFVKESKQDESGMPNNRFLAERTGGTYSTLKVQPAELEDSGVYFCASSQGRGNGYTFGSGTRLTVV.

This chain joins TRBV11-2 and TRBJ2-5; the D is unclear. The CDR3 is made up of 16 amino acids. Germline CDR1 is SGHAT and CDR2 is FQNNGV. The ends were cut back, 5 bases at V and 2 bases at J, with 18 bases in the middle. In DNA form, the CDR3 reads TGTGCCAGCAGCCTTATAACGAAACAACTACAAGAGACCCAGTACTTC. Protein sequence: CASSLITKQLQETQYF.

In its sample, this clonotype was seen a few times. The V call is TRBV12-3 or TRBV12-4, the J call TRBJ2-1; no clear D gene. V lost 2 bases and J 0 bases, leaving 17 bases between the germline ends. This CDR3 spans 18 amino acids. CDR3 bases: TGTGCCAGCAGTTTACGGTGGCAGCGTAGGAGCTCCTACAATGAGCAGTTCTTC. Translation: CASSLRWQRRSSYNEQFF.

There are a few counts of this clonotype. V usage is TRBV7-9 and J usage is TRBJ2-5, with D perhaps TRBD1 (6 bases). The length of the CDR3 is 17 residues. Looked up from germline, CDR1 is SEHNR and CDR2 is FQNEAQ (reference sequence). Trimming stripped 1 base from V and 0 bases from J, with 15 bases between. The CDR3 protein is CASSLDRDIWYQETQYF. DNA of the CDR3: TGTGCCAGCAGCTTAGACCGGGACATATGGTACCAAGAGACCCAGTACTTC.

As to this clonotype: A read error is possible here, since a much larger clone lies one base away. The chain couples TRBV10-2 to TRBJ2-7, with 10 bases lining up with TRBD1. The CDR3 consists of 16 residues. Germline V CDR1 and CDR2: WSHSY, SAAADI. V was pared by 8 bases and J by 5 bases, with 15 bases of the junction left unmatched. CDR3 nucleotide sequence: TGCGCCAGCGGAGTCGGACAGGGGGGGAGCGGCCACGAGCAGTACTTC. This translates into CASGVGQGGSGHEQYF.

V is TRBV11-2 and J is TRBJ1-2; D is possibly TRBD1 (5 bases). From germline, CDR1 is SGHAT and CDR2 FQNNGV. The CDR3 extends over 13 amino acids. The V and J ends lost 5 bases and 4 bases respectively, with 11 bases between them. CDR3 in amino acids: CASSRGRFYGYTF. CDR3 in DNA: TGTGCCAGCAGCAGGGGACGGTTCTATGGCTACACCTTC.